This TCR beta chain is drawn from a study of cytomegalovirus exposure and HLA in healthy donors. A remark on this clone: The antigen remains undetermined.

Study observations and caveats: The investigators catalogued some 160 TCR beta chains as cytomegalovirus-associated.

Primers included in the PCR were 60 Vbeta and 13 Jbeta primers. Only in-frame clones appear in the TCRdb table, and some are missing; sequencing was by immunoSEQ multiplex PCR. The sample contains roughly 160,000 clones, roughly 80% of which appear only once. The clonotype was recovered from a man aged 35 to 55 in good health and CMV-seronegative. Sequencing was performed on PBMCs.

CDR3 region: CASSSTVSENEQFF. CDR3 bases: TGCGCCAGCAGCTCGACGGTAAGCGAAAATGAGCAGTTCTTC. The rearrangement uses TRBV5-1 and TRBJ2-1, with unresolved D. Between the trimmed V and J ends, which lost 3 bases and 7 bases, there was a span of 14 bases. Looked up from germline, CDR1 is SGHRS and CDR2 is YFSETQ. The CDR3 has 14 residues.